This TCR beta chain was profiled in a study of spatial heterogeneity in lung cancer. In the study overall: As counted in raw reads, each unique TCR and UMI combination appeared more than ten times on average.

Time point given: sample taken at primary tumor resection. TCRs were sequenced from unsorted whole RNA of tumor, nontumor lung or PBMC. TCR cDNA molecules were tagged individually, and each one carried a unique molecular identifier. Via MiXCR, TCRdb re-called the 5' RACE reads, giving one row per CDR3 protein. The repertoire holds 6,000 to 8,500 distinct CDR3 sequences, about an eighth seen once, with about 7.3% in the top ten. This clonotype was counted at least ten times. Its antigen is still unknown. Overall study results and limits: The number of expanded tumor alpha and beta chains correlated with mutation number. The study found that ubiquitous and regional expanded TCR counts tracked ubiquitous and regional nonsynonymous mutations, respectively.

This CDR3 comprises 15 residues. After removal of 3 bases from V and 1 base from J, the junction contained 1 base not matched to a gene. From germline, CDR1 is MNHEY and CDR2 SMNVEV (reference sequence). Material: lung tumor tissue, obtained at surgery. The rearrangement joins TRBV27 to TRBJ2-5; 11 positions match TRBD2. The source is a male donor with early-stage non-small cell lung cancer. In nucleotides, the CDR3 is TGTGCCAGCAGTTTTCTAGCGGGAGGCCAAGAGACCCAGTACTTC. Its translation is CASSFLAGGQETQYF.